These 2 T cell receptor beta chains came from one sample sequenced in a study of blood T cells in healthy people across ages. Using a J-beta primer mix together with a sample-barcoded 5' primer, a second PCR was run for about 7 to 12 cycles. TCRdb fed the 5' RACE reads into MiXCR, producing one record per CDR3 protein. The sample includes about 730,000 distinct CDR3 sequences, about 42% of them seen just once. The sequenced material came from blood. Every receptor here comes from a woman in her sixties in good health.

This clonotype was observed a handful of times. V usage is TRBV7-7 and J usage is TRBJ2-5, with unresolved D. V lost 1 base and J 1 base, leaving 10 bases between the germline ends. The CDR3 is 15 amino acids. Germline V CDR1 and CDR2: SSHAT, FNYEAQ (reference sequence). The CDR3 sequence is CASSLDWRSQETQYF. CDR3 nucleotides: TGTGCCAGCAGCTTAGATTGGCGGTCCCAAGAGACCCAGTACTTC.

The chain joins TRBV7-9 to TRBJ1-2; 8 nucleotides match TRBD1. CDR3 length equals 12 residues. Germline V gene sequence: CDR1 SEHNR, CDR2 FQNEAQ (reference sequence). The V segment lost 5 bases and the J segment 6 bases; nucleotides outside the gene matches: 2. DNA for the CDR3: TGTGCCAGCAGCCAACAGGGGGATGGCTACACCTTC. Its translation: CASSQQGDGYTF.